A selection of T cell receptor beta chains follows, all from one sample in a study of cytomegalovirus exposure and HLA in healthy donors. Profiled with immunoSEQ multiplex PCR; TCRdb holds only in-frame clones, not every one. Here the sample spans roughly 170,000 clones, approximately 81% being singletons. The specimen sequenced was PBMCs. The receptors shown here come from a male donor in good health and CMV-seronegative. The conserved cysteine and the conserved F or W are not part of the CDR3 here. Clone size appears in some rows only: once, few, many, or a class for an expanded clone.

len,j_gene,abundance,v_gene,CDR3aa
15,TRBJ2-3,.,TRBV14,ASSQESSGIWTDTQY
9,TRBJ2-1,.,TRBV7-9,ASSQGTTQF
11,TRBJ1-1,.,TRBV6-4,ASRGGQLNEAF
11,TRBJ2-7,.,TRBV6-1,ASSEARGREQY
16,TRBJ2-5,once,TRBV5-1,ASSGKAGTSASWETQY
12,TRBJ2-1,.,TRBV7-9,ASSLGTGGPTGF
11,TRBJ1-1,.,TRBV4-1,ASSQEEGPRAF
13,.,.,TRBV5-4,ASSPMTGDLHEQY
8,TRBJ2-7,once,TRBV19,APLPYEQY
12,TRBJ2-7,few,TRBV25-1,ASTGTGAWDEQY
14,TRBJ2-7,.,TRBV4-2,ASSQDFSGRSHEQY
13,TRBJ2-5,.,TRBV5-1,ASSLAGAGQETQY
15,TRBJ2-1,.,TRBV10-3,AISEPRGGTPSNEQF
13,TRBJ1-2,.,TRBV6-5,ASSLVGSSNYGYT
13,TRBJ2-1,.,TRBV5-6,ASSLDLTGVDEQF
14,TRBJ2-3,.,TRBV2,ASSEIRQGSTDTQY
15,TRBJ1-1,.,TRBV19,ASSGAEGRFSIAEAF
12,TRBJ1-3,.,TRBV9,ASSVGQSGNTIY
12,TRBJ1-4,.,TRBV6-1,ASSKDRVDEKLF
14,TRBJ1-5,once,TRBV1,TSSQDMRNSNQPQH
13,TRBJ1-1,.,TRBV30,AWSGSGGSGTEAF
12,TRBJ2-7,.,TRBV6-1,ASRGLTDSYEQY
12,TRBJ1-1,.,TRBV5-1,ASSFQGMNTEAF
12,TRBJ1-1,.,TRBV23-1,ASSTSLTDTEAF
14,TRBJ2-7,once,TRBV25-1,ASSDMTSGFSYEQY
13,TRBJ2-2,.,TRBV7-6,ASSPGTSITGELF
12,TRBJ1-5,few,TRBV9,ASSVGTDNQPQH
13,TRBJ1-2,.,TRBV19,ASSIEPTGNYGYT
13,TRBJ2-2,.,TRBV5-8,ASSSGQGFPGELF
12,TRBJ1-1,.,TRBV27,ASSRRWRDTEAF
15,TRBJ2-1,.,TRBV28,ASSTLTGRGYYNEQF
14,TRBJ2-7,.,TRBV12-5,ASGLVLNRDAYEQY
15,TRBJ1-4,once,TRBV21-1,ASSKDRTGGKDEKLF
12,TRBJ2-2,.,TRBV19,ASSSARSTGELF
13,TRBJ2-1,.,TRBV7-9,ASSVLAGGRNEQF
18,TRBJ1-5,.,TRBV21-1,ASSKGTVGGRRGSNQPQH
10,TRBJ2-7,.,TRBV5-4,ASSFPGMEQY
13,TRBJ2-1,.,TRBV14,ASSQEGTVNLEQF
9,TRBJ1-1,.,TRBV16,ASSQLSEAF
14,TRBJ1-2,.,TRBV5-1,ASSPTTTVSGVGYT
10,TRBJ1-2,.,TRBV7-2,ASSTDITGYT
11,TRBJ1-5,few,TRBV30,AWSVAGRQPQH
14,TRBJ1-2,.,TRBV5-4,ASRQDRVERVYGYT
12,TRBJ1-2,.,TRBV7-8,ASSLGALNYGYT
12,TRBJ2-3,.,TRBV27,ASSSRQITDTQY
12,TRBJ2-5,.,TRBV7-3,ASSPSGLRETQY
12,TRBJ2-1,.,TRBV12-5,ASGLTSGSNEQF
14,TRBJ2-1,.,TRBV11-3,ASSLELAGGRNEQF
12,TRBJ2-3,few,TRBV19,ASSPRWSTDTQY
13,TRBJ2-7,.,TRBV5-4,ASSFLGSGVYEQY
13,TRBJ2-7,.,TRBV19,ASSTQGAPKTMQY
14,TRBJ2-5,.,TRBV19,ASSIYTPMDQETQY
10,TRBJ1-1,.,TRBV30,AWSVGAGRAF
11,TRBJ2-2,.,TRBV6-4,ASSPQDTGELF
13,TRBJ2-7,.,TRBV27,ASTSMADYSYEQY
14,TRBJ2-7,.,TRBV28,ASSLGTGQRTYEQY